A selection of T cell receptor beta chains follows, all from one sample in a study of T cells after yellow fever vaccination. One entry per CDR3 protein results from TCRdb running MiXCR on the 5' RACE reads. The table lists hundreds of thousands of distinct CDR3 sequences, about 12% of them singletons, with 14% to 15% in the top ten. The sample was PBMCs, taken on the day of the yellow fever booster vaccination. Receptor source: a man in his thirties or forties who received the YFV17D yellow fever vaccine. CDR3s include the opening cysteine and the closing phenylalanine or tryptophan. Clone size, where shown, is once, few, many, or a class for clones that have expanded.

TRBV27	-	TRBJ2-2	CASSLQGVSGELFF
TRBV10-2	few	TRBJ2-3	CASSAFRGQGRTDTQYF
TRBV12-3/TRBV12-4	many	TRBJ1-3	CASSSGHSGNTIYF
TRBV10-1	few	TRBJ2-2	CASSFEVNTGELFF
TRBV20-1	-	TRBJ2-1	CSAETYNEQFF
TRBV5-1	few	TRBJ2-2	CASSLAGTTGELFF
TRBV25-1	-	TRBJ2-7	CASSGTGVGYEQYF
TRBV5-1	many	TRBJ2-5	CASSQGTETQYF
TRBV20-1	few	TRBJ2-6	CSAGLPGANVLTF
TRBV11-1	few	TRBJ2-5	CASRLRGRALGETQYF
TRBV11-2	-	TRBJ2-2	CASSSPVGLVIGELFF
TRBV15	-	TRBJ1-4	CATSSETEKLFF
TRBV21-1	many	TRBJ2-3	CASSNRTSGRVPDTQYF
TRBV3-1	few	TRBJ2-2	CASSQDGDGELFF
TRBV11-2	-	TRBJ2-3	CATSLGTDTQYF
TRBV25-1	-	TRBJ2-5	CASLAGDKSFGETQYF
TRBV24-1	few	TRBJ2-6	CATETTSSGANVLTF